The text below deals with one T cell receptor beta chain. The entry originates in a study of blood T cell repertoires in COVID-19. Study as a whole: COVID-19 samples from acute and convalescent phases originated in the United States, Italy and Spain. Sample material is recorded as cDNA or gDNA derived from T cells, B-cell-depleted T cells, or PBMCs.

Using immunoSEQ multiplex PCR, the repertoire was profiled, and TCRdb retains in-frame clones only, with some absent. The sample contains 280,000 or so clones, 87% of which appear only once. Everyone who took part was about 18 to 89 years old, and they came from about two dozen US areas. Material for sequencing was PBMCs or T cells enriched from blood (not recorded which). The clonotype comes from a woman in her thirties or forties who had recovered from COVID-19.

The CDR3 region has the DNA TGTGCCAGCAGCTTAAACAGGGGGGACACCTACGAGCAGTACTTC. Protein: CASSLNRGDTYEQYF. This chain links TRBV7-2 with TRBJ2-7, with 8 bases that match TRBD1. Germline CDR1 and CDR2: SGHTA and FQGNSA. The CDR3 runs 15 residues. V was clipped by 2 bases and J by 2 bases; unmatched bases: 5.